The sequence of this T cell receptor beta chain was determined in a study of cytomegalovirus exposure and HLA in healthy donors. About this clone: Its cognate antigen is unknown.

PCR primers comprised 60 Vbeta and 13 Jbeta primers. Produced via immunoSEQ multiplex PCR; TCRdb's table is partial and in-frame only. The sample has 150,000 to 200,000 clones, approximately 85% seen once. Healthy bone marrow donors supplied every sample. Notes on the study in general: Most of the TCR beta V segments (in an earlier analysis) were productive either about 87% or about 30% of the time. Sequencing artifact likely explains a cluster of highly shared sequence variants. DRB1 showed the most TCR associations and HLA-C the fewest in a later analysis, as rates varied by HLA locus.

The CDR3 sequence is 15 residues long. J lost 4 bases, V lost 7 bases, and 10 bases had no gene match. CDR1 and CDR2 (germline): MNHNS, SASEGT. The chain joins TRBV6-1 to TRBJ1-5, with TRBD1 matching 7 bases. The sequence was collected from a young man in good health and CMV-seropositive. Sequences were obtained from PBMCs. The chain's CDR3 is CASKTGLGENQPQHF. The CDR3 nucleotides are TGTGCCAGCAAGACAGGGTTAGGAGAAAATCAGCCCCAGCATTTT.